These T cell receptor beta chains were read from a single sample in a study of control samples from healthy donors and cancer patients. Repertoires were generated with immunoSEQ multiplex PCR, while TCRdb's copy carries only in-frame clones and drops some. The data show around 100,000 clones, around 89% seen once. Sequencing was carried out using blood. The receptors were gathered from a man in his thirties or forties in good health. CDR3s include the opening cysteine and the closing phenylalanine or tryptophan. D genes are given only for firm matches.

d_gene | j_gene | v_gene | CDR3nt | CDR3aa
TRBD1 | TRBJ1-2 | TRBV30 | TGTGCCTGGAGAATGCAATCTCCAGGGGGCGCCTATGGCTACACCTTC | CAWRMQSPGGAYGYTF
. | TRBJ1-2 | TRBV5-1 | TGCGCCAGCAGCTTGGAGTCGGCGGCAAACTATGGCTACACCTTC | CASSLESAANYGYTF
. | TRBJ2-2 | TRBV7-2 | TGTGCCAGCAGCATTACCGGGGAGCTGTTTTTT | CASSITGELFF
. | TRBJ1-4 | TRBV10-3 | TGTGCCATCAGCCCGCGGGCGGGTGAAAAACTGTTTTTT | CAISPRAGEKLFF
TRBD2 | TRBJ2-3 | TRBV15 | TGTGCCACCAGCAGAGAGGGAGGACTAGCGGGGAGGGTAGATACGCAGTATTTT | CATSREGGLAGRVDTQYF
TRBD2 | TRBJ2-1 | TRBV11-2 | TGTGCCAGCAGCCCTACTAGCGGGGGACACTACAATGAGCAGTTCTTC | CASSPTSGGHYNEQFF
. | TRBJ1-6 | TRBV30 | TGTGCCTGGGCCGGTTCAGAGTCACCCCTCCACTTT | CAWAGSESPLHF
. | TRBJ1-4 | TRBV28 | TGTGCCAGCAGTTTAGGCGAAAAACTGTTTTTT | CASSLGEKLFF
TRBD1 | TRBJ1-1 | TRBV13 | TGTGCCAGCAGCGGGACAGGGGGCGGTGCGGACACTGAAGCTTTCTTT | CASSGTGGGADTEAFF
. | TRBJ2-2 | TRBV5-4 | TGTGCCAGCAGCAACCCCCTGGGGGCAGGTACTAACACCGGGGAGCTGTTTTTT | CASSNPLGAGTNTGELFF
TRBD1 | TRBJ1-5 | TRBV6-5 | TGTGCCAGCAGGCCCTACAGGGCAACAGGGGGCTTGTATTTT | CASRPYRATGGLYF
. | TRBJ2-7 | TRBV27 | TGTGCCAGCAGTTCGATTAGTAGGTCCTACGAGCAGTACTTC | CASSSISRSYEQYF
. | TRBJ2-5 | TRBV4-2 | TGTGCCAGCAGCCAAGGGGCTAGTAGGGAGACCCAGTACTTC | CASSQGASRETQYF
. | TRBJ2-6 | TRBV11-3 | TGTGCCAGCAGCCCGGGCGCTGGGGCCAACGTCCTGACTTTC | CASSPGAGANVLTF
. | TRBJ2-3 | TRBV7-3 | TGTGCCAGCAGCCAATCCCCCGTGGCCACAGATACGCAGTATTTT | CASSQSPVATDTQYF
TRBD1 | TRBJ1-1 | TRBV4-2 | TGTGCCAGCAGCCAAGTGGGTTCGACAGGGGATTTTAGCACTGAAGCTTTCTTT | CASSQVGSTGDFSTEAFF
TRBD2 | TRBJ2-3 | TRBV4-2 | TGTGCCAGCAGAATAGCGGGAGGCTCAGATACGCAGTATTTT | CASRIAGGSDTQYF
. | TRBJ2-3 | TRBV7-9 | TGTGCCAGCAGCCCGAAGGGAGATACGCAGTATTTT | CASSPKGDTQYF
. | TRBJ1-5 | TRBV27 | TGTGCCAGCAGTTCAATCCGCGGGCAGCCCCAGCATTTT | CASSSIRGQPQHF
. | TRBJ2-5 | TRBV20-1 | TGCAGTGCTAGTAGATATGGGGTATCGTTAGAGACCCAGTACTTC | CSASRYGVSLETQYF
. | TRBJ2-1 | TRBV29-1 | TGCAGCGCACTAATTTACAATGAGCAGTTCTTC | CSALIYNEQFF
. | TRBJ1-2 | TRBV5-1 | TGCGCCAGCAGCTTAGACGGTTATGGCTACACCTTC | CASSLDGYGYTF
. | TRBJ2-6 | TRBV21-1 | TGTGCCAGCAGCCCCCGGGACAGGCGACGCTCTGGGGCCAACGTCCTGACTTTC | CASSPRDRRRSGANVLTF
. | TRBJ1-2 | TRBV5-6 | TGTGCCAGCAGCGAGGAGAGTACAGGGTATAGCTATGGCTACACCTTC | CASSEESTGYSYGYTF
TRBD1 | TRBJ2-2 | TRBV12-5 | TGTGCTAGTGGTACAGGGGGATCGAACACCGGGGAGCTGTTTTTT | CASGTGGSNTGELFF